The rows below give T cell receptor beta chains drawn from one sample of a study of blood T cell repertoires in COVID-19. The method was immunoSEQ multiplex PCR; TCRdb's version includes in-frame clones alone and lacks a portion of them. Altogether 150,000 to 160,000 clones are present, 75% to 90% being singletons, with the ten largest covering about 2.4%. Sequenced input: peripheral blood. The source is a woman aged 70-85 years with acute or convalescent COVID-19. Each CDR3 is given without its conserved first and last residue. The D gene is left open where the match is weak.

CDR3aa: ASRPWSSDYTNYGYT
j_gene: TRBJ1-2
d_gene: -
v_gene: TRBV5-1

CDR3aa: AISDQGGGYGYT
j_gene: TRBJ1-2
d_gene: -
v_gene: TRBV10-3

CDR3aa: ASSPITGKDTQY
j_gene: TRBJ2-3
d_gene: -
v_gene: TRBV19

CDR3aa: ASSPGTREWETQY
j_gene: TRBJ2-5
d_gene: TRBD2
v_gene: TRBV4-3

CDR3aa: ASTFGTGQQTGELF
j_gene: TRBJ2-2
d_gene: TRBD1
v_gene: TRBV2

CDR3aa: ASSLGQENYGYT
j_gene: TRBJ1-2
d_gene: -
v_gene: TRBV5-4

CDR3aa: AITPGWTEAF
j_gene: TRBJ1-1
d_gene: -
v_gene: TRBV10-3

CDR3aa: AGSREGYGYT
j_gene: TRBJ1-2
d_gene: -
v_gene: TRBV2

CDR3aa: ASSLALGQAYNSPLH
j_gene: TRBJ1-6
d_gene: TRBD1
v_gene: TRBV7-2

CDR3aa: ASSPGTWAEAF
j_gene: TRBJ1-1
d_gene: -
v_gene: TRBV7-2

CDR3aa: ASCGDISSSGNTIY
j_gene: TRBJ1-3
d_gene: -
v_gene: TRBV10-2

CDR3aa: ASSPWTGGLVRTEAF
j_gene: TRBJ1-1
d_gene: TRBD1
v_gene: TRBV3-1/TRBV3-2

CDR3aa: ASSTRQDNYGYT
j_gene: TRBJ1-2
d_gene: -
v_gene: TRBV18

CDR3aa: ASSLVNNANSPLH
j_gene: TRBJ1-6
d_gene: -
v_gene: TRBV5-6

CDR3aa: ASSLPSGGARETQY
j_gene: TRBJ2-5
d_gene: TRBD2
v_gene: TRBV7-2

CDR3aa: ASSQDGLAGTFTDTQY
j_gene: TRBJ2-3
d_gene: TRBD2
v_gene: TRBV4-3

CDR3aa: ASSLAGTGYGYT
j_gene: TRBJ1-2
d_gene: TRBD1
v_gene: TRBV5-1

CDR3aa: ASSQGQGIQPQH
j_gene: TRBJ1-5
d_gene: TRBD1
v_gene: TRBV3-1/TRBV3-2

CDR3aa: ASSRDSDYYGYT
j_gene: TRBJ1-2
d_gene: TRBD1
v_gene: TRBV6-4

CDR3aa: ASSLGSETYQPQH
j_gene: TRBJ1-5
d_gene: -
v_gene: TRBV7-2

CDR3aa: ASSPRGTGLNQPQH
j_gene: TRBJ1-5
d_gene: TRBD1
v_gene: TRBV28